Listed below are T cell receptor beta chains from one sample, sequenced in a study of CD8 T cells in ankylosing spondylitis. One entry per CDR3 protein, called by TCRdb with MiXCR from the 5' RACE reads. The data show about 240,000 distinct CDR3 sequences, with 7% to 10% seen just once and 4% to 5.5% held by the top ten. The sequencing sample was made of blood, either unsorted or a sorted T cell fraction (not recorded which). All receptors come from a female donor with ankylosing spondylitis or in good health (not recorded which). Both conserved end residues are part of each CDR3. The D gene is left open where the match is weak. Clone size is shown for a subset of rows, as once, few, many or a class of expanded clone.

TRBV5-1	.	TRBJ2-3	many	TGCGCCAGCAGCAGCACGTTATCCGATACGCAGTATTTT	CASSSTLSDTQYF
TRBV20-1	.	TRBJ2-1	many	TGCAGTGCTAGAGGCGACCTAACCTACAATGAGCAGTTCTTC	CSARGDLTYNEQFF
TRBV25-1	.	TRBJ1-3	many	TGTGCCAGCAGTGACAGGTGGCCCGGGGACACCATATATTTT	CASSDRWPGDTIYF
TRBV4-2	TRBD1	TRBJ2-3	many	TGTGCCAGCAGCCAAATCCCCGGACAGGGGAAGGGCACAGATACGCAGTATTTT	CASSQIPGQGKGTDTQYF
TRBV19	.	TRBJ2-2	.	TGTGCCAGTAGGAAACTAGGGGTTAACACCGGGGAGCTGTTTTTT	CASRKLGVNTGELFF
TRBV6-2/TRBV6-3	.	TRBJ1-1	many	TGTGCCAGCACCCTAGGGACGAGCACTGAAGCTTTCTTT	CASTLGTSTEAFF
TRBV7-2	.	TRBJ2-1	many	TGTGCCAGCAGCCCGAATTGGGGGAATGAGCAGTTCTTC	CASSPNWGNEQFF
TRBV9	TRBD1	TRBJ1-4	many	TGTGCCAGCGGTGACAGGGCTGCTAATGAAAAACTGTTTTTT	CASGDRAANEKLFF
TRBV7-2	TRBD2	TRBJ2-1	.	TGTGCCAGCAGCGCCACGCGACTAGCGGGAGCCAATGAGCAGTTCTTC	CASSATRLAGANEQFF
TRBV5-1	TRBD2	TRBJ2-7	many	TGCGCCAGCAGCTTACTAGCGGGAGCGGAAGAGCAGTACTTC	CASSLLAGAEEQYF
TRBV29-1	TRBD2	TRBJ2-7	many	TGCAGCGTCCCGGGAGGGAGCTCCTACGAGCAGTACTTC	CSVPGGSSYEQYF
TRBV7-2	TRBD1	TRBJ2-2	.	TGTGCCAGCAGCTTTCTGGACAGGGTGAACACCGGGGAGCTGTTTTTT	CASSFLDRVNTGELFF
TRBV7-3	.	TRBJ2-3	many	TGTGCCAGCAGCCAACTAGGGTCGGCAGATACGCAGTATTTT	CASSQLGSADTQYF
TRBV5-1	TRBD2	TRBJ2-2	many	TGCGCCAGCAGAGGAAGCGGGAGTGACACCGGGGAGCTGTTTTTT	CASRGSGSDTGELFF
TRBV2	.	TRBJ2-7	many	TGTGCCAGCAAGGTGGGGATCGGCTCCTACGAGCAGTACTTC	CASKVGIGSYEQYF